These 6 T cell receptor beta chains were sequenced from one sample in a study of blood T cells in healthy people across ages. The use of a sample-barcoded 5' primer and a J-beta primer mix characterized a second PCR of 7 to 11 cycles. MiXCR, applied by TCRdb to the 5' RACE reads, yields one record per CDR3 protein. This sample has roughly 930,000 distinct CDR3 sequences; around 46% occur once, and the top ten carry around 15%. Sequencing used blood. These receptors were taken from a man younger than 40 in good health.

The chain recombines TRBV3-1 with TRBJ1-2; D might be TRBD1 (6 bases). Germline CDR1 is LGHDT and CDR2 is YNNKEL (reference sequence). The V gene lost 6 bases and the J gene lost 4 bases, with 12 bases spanning the gap. The CDR3 length is 13 residues. In nucleotides, the CDR3 is TGTGCCAGCAGTGCAGACAGGTCCTATGGCTACACCTTC. Its protein product is CASSADRSYGYTF.

The genes are TRBV4-3 and TRBJ2-7; 13 nucleotides match TRBD2. The CDR3 extends over 15 amino acids. J lost 6 bases, V lost 0 bases, and 2 bases had no gene match. Germline V gene sequence: CDR1 LGHNA, CDR2 YSLEER. CDR3 nucleotides: TGCGCCAGCAGCCAAGATGGGACTAGCGGGGCCGAGCAGTACTTC. Translated: CASSQDGTSGAEQYF.

This clonotype was seen only once. J is TRBJ1-6 and V is TRBV7-9; possibly TRBD1 for D (5 bases). V lost 5 bases, J lost 8 bases, and 16 bases lay in between. Per the germline V gene, CDR1 is SEHNR and CDR2 is FQNEAQ (reference sequence). The CDR3 is made up of 15 amino acids. CDR3 sequence reads: CASSALTGAYSPLHF. The CDR3 bases are TGTGCCAGCAGCGCTCTGACCGGGGCTTATTCACCCCTCCACTTT. The variable domain in full, with the rest retrieved from reference TRBV7-9 and TRBJ1-6, is DTGVSQNPRHKITKRGQNVTFRCDPISEHNRLYWYRQTLGQGPEFLTYFQNEAQLEKSRLLSDRFSAERPKGSFSTLEIQRTEQGDSAMYLCASSALTGAYSPLHFGNGTRLTVT.

Only one count was recorded for this clonotype. This chain connects TRBV10-3 to TRBJ1-1; unclear D gene. Germline loops: CDR1 ENHRY, CDR2 SYGVKD. This CDR3 comprises 13 residues. Trimming took off 4 bases at V and 3 bases at J, with 9 bases between the two ends. CDR3 amino acids: CAISGGLDTEAFF. The CDR3 nucleotides are TGTGCCATCAGTGGCGGGCTAGACACTGAAGCTTTCTTT.

The V gene is TRBV20-1, the J gene TRBJ2-7; 10 nucleotides agree with TRBD2. J lost 2 bases, V lost 3 bases, and 7 bases had no gene match. Germline V CDR1 and CDR2: DFQATT, SNEGSKA (reference sequence). The CDR3 has 15 amino acids. This CDR3 reads CSASPLAGNTYEQYF. The CDR3 bases are TGCAGTGCTAGCCCACTAGCGGGGAATACCTACGAGCAGTACTTC.

This clonotype occurred a few times. The chain recombines TRBV14 with TRBJ1-1; D unclear. The CDR3 length is 14 residues. Germline CDR1 is SGHDN and CDR2 is FVKESK. Trimming cost V 3 bases and J 2 bases, with 10 bases left between them. Here the CDR3 DNA reads TGTGCCAGCAGCCATCCTGGCAGAAACACTGAAGCTTTCTTT. Translation gives CASSHPGRNTEAFF.